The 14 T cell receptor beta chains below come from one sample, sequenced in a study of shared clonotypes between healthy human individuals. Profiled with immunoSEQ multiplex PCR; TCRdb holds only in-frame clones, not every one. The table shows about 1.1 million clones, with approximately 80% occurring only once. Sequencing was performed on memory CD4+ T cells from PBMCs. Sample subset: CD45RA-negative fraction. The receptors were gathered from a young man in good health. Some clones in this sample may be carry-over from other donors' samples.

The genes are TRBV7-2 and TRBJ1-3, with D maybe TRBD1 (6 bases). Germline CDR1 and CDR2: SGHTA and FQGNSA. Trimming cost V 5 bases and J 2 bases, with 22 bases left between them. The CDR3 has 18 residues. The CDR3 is CASSPGAGPRLTGNTIYF. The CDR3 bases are TGTGCCAGCAGCCCAGGGGCCGGGCCTAGATTGACTGGAAACACCATATATTTT.

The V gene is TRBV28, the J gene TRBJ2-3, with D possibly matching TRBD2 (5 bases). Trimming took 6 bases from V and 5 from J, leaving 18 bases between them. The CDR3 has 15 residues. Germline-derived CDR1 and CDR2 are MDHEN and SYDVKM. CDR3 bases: TGTGCCAGCAGCCCTGCTAGCCCGGCGGGAGATACGCAGTATTTT. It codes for CASSPASPAGDTQYF. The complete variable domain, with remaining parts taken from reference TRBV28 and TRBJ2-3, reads DVKVTQSSRYLVKRTGEKVFLECVQDMDHENMFWYRQDPGLGLRLIYFSYDVKMKEKGDIPEGYSVSREKKERFSLILESASTNQTSMYLCASSPASPAGDTQYFGPGTRLTVL.

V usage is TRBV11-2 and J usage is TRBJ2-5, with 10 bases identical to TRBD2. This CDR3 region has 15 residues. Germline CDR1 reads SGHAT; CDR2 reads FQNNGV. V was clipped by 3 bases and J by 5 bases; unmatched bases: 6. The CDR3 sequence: CASSLGAGGLETQYF. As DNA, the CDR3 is TGTGCCAGCAGCTTGGGAGCGGGAGGGCTGGAGACCCAGTACTTC. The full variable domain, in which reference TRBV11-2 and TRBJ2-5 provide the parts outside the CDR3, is EAGVAQSPRYKIIEKRQSVAFWCNPISGHATLYWYQQILGQGPKLLIQFQNNGVVDDSQLPKDRFSAERLKGVDSTLKIQPAKLEDSAVYLCASSLGAGGLETQYFGPGTRLLVL.

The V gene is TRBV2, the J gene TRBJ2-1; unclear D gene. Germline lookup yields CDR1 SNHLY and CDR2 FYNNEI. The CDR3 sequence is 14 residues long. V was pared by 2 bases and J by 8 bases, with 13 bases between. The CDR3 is CASSESRFWDEQFF. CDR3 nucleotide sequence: TGTGCCAGCAGTGAAAGTAGGTTTTGGGATGAGCAGTTCTTC.

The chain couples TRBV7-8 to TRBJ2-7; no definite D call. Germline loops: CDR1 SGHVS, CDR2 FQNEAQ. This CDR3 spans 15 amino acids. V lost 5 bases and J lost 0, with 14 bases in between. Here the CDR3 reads CASSLLVGYSYEQYF. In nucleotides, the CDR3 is TGTGCCAGCAGCCTCCTGGTGGGATACTCCTACGAGCAGTACTTC.

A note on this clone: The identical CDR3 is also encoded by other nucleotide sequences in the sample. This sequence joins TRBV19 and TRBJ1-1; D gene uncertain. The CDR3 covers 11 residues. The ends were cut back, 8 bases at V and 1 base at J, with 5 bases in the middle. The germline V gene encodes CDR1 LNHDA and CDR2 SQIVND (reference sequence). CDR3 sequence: CASRRNTEAFF. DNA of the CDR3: TGTGCCAGTCGCCGGAACACTGAAGCTTTCTTT.

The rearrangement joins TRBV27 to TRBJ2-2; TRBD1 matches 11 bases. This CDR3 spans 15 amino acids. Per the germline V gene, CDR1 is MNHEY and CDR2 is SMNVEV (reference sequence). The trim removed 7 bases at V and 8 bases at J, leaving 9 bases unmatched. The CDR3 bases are TGTGCCAGCACCCCGTCGGACAGGGGGCTGGGGGAGCTGTTTTTT. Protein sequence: CASTPSDRGLGELFF.

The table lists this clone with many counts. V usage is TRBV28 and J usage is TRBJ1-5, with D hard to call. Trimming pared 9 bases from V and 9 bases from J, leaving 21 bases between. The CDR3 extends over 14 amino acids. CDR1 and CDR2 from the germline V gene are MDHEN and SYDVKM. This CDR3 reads CASITTPGGSPQHF. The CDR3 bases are TGTGCCAGTATCACAACCCCCGGAGGATCGCCCCAGCATTTT. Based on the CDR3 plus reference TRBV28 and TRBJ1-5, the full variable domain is DVKVTQSSRYLVKRTGEKVFLECVQDMDHENMFWYRQDPGLGLRLIYFSYDVKMKEKGDIPEGYSVSREKKERFSLILESASTNQTSMYLCASITTPGGSPQHFGDGTRLSIL.

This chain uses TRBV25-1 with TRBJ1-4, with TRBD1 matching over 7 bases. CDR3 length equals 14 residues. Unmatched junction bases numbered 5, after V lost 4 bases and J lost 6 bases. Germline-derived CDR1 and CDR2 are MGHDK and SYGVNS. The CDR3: CASSGAGGYEKLFF. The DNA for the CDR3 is TGTGCCAGCAGTGGGGCAGGGGGATATGAAAAACTGTTTTTT.

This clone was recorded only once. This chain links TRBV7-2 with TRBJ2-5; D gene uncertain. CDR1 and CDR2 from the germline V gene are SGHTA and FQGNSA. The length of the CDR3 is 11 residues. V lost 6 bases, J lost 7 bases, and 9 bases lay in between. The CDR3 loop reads CASRLFRTQYF. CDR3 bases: TGTGCCAGCAGGCTTTTTAGGACCCAGTACTTC. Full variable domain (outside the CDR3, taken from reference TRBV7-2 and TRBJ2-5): GAGVSQSPSNKVTEKGKDVELRCDPISGHTALYWYRQSLGQGLEFLIYFQGNSAPDKSGLPSDRFSAERTGGSVSTLTIQRTQQEDSAVYLCASRLFRTQYFGPGTRLLVL.

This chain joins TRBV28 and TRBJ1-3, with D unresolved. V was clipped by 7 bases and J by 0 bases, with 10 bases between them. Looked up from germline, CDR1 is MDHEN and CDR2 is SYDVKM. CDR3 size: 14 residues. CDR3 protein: CASKTSLSGNTIYF. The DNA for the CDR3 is TGTGCCAGCAAAACCAGCCTCTCTGGAAACACCATATATTTT.

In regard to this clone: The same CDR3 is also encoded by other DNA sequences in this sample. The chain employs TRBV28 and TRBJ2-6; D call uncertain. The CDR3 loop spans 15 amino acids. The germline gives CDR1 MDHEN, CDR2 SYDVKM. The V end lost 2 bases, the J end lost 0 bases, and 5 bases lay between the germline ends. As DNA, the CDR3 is TGTGCCAGCAGTTTAGCCGGCTCTGGGGCCAACGTCCTGACTTTC. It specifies CASSLAGSGANVLTF.

This CDR3 reads CAWNPPLGRHNEQFF. The CDR3 DNA reads TGTGCCTGGAATCCCCCCCTAGGCCGTCACAATGAGCAGTTCTTC. V gene TRBV30 combines with J gene TRBJ2-1; D is undetermined. This CDR3 spans 15 amino acids. Germline values: CDR1 GTSNPN, CDR2 SVGIG (reference sequence). V was shortened by 4 bases and J by 5 bases, with 18 bases between the two germline ends.

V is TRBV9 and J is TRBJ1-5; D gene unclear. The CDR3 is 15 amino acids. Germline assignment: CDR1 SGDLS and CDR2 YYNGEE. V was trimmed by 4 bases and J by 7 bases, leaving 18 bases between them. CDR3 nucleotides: TGTGCCAGCAGCCCAACCACCATGGGGTTACAGCCCCAGCATTTT. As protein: CASSPTTMGLQPQHF. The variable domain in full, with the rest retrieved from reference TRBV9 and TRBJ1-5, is DSGVTQTPKHLITATGQRVTLRCSPRSGDLSVYWYQQSLDQGLQFLIQYYNGEERAKGNILERFSAQQFPDLHSELNLSSLELGDSALYFCASSPTTMGLQPQHFGDGTRLSIL.